The present T cell receptor beta chain was sequenced within a study of blood T cell repertoires in COVID-19. Participants were aged about 18 to 100 years from about two dozen US areas. In assigning cohorts, the study relied on participant-reported clinical history. Either two negative PCRs, clearance, or symptom resolution qualified Cohort 3 donors as recovered. Germline CDR1 and CDR2: SGHAT and FQNNGV. The CDR3 spans 15 residues. V was clipped by 0 bases and J by 10 bases, with 13 bases between them. In the original workflow: Estimates of nucleated cell counts were drawn from the amplification of reference gene primers. Some clones are missing from TCRdb's copy, which holds only in-frame ones; the method was immunoSEQ multiplex PCR. V and J calls and clone size come straight from that table; D and trimming were deduced from the DNA. In the table there are some 240,000 clones, roughly 80% of which are singletons.

The TCR originated in a man aged 50 to 60 who had recovered from COVID-19. The sample taken for sequencing was PBMCs or T cells enriched from blood (not recorded which). This sequence joins TRBV11-2 and TRBJ1-6; D perhaps matches TRBD1 (6 bases). CDR3 loop: CASSLEPGERSPLHF. The CDR3 bases are TGTGCCAGCAGCTTAGAGCCAGGGGAGCGGTCACCCCTCCACTTT. The variable domain in full, with the rest retrieved from reference TRBV11-2 and TRBJ1-6, is EAGVAQSPRYKIIEKRQSVAFWCNPISGHATLYWYQQILGQGPKLLIQFQNNGVVDDSQLPKDRFSAERLKGVDSTLKIQPAKLEDSAVYLCASSLEPGERSPLHFGNGTRLTVT.